A single sample is the source of the 4 T cell receptor beta chains below, sequenced in a study of cytomegalovirus exposure and HLA in healthy donors (dated by TCRdb to 2017 to 2019). Library preparation used the immunoSEQ multiplex PCR assay. A mixture of 60 forward primers for TCR Vbeta segments and 13 reverse primers for TCR Jbeta segments was used in the multiplex PCR. What TCRdb holds here is the immuneACCESS table cut down to in-frame rearrangements. Part of the clones is not present; checked against another copy, under half of the missing clones reflect an unresolved V gene, and the others are unexplained. The sample data list about 270,000 clones, and around two thirds of these were observed just once. Together, the top ten hold 2% to 2.5% of the sample. Sequencing was carried out using PBMCs. The source of these receptors is a female donor in good health and CMV-seronegative.

V and J are TRBV7-8 and TRBJ2-7; TRBD2 matches at 8 bases. Germline CDR1 is SGHVS and CDR2 is FQNEAQ. The CDR3 length is 17 residues. V trimming: 1 base; J trimming: 1 base; junction bases outside the gene matches: 9. CDR3 region: CASSLVPSGSLSYEQYF. The DNA of the CDR3 is TGTGCCAGCAGCTTAGTTCCAAGCGGGAGCCTGTCCTACGAGCAGTACTTC.

The chain joins TRBV19 to TRBJ2-4; possible D gene TRBD1, 7 bases. Germline CDR1 and CDR2: LNHDA and SQIVND (reference sequence). The V end lost 4 bases, the J end lost 1 base, and 11 bases lay between the germline ends. The CDR3 is 15 amino acids. Here the CDR3 reads CASSKTGTAKNIQYF. CDR3 bases: TGTGCCAGTAGTAAGACAGGGACTGCCAAAAACATTCAGTACTTC.

This rearrangement joins TRBV6-5 to TRBJ2-7; possibly TRBD2 for D (5 bases). V gave up 8 bases and J gave up 5 bases, with 13 bases separating them. Per the germline V gene, CDR1 is MNHEY and CDR2 is SVGAGI. The CDR3 runs to 12 residues. The CDR3 bases are TGTGCCAGCTCCCCAGGAGGTAACGAGCAGTACTTC. It codes for CASSPGGNEQYF.

CDR3 loop: CASSLRVTYGYTF. The DNA for the CDR3 is TGTGCCAGCAGTCTCAGGGTGACATATGGCTACACCTTC. J is TRBJ1-2 and V is TRBV28; D might be TRBD1 (5 bases). The CDR3 has 13 residues. Trimming cost V 5 bases and J 5 bases, with 12 bases left between them. CDR1 and CDR2 from the germline V gene are MDHEN and SYDVKM.